This entry concerns a single T cell receptor beta chain. The data stem from a study of blood T cell repertoires in COVID-19. Study-level information: Samples came from the United States, Italy and Spain, spanning acute and convalescent COVID-19.

The CDR3 is 13 residues long. V was pared by 1 base and J by 3 bases, with 7 bases between. The germline CDR1 and CDR2 sequences are SGHKS and YYEKEE (reference sequence). How the authors handled the data: Amplification from reference gene primers served as the basis for estimated nucleated cell counts. The method was immunoSEQ multiplex PCR; TCRdb's version includes in-frame clones alone and lacks a portion of them. The V and J calls and clone size were taken over from that table, and D and trimming were inferred from the DNA. The table includes more than 100,000 clones, 71% detected once. What was sequenced was peripheral blood. The receptor comes from a human donor with acute or convalescent COVID-19. The donor label of this sample is uncertain. The rearrangement links TRBV5-5 to TRBJ1-2, with D unresolved. The DNA of the CDR3 is TGTGCCAGCAGCTTGACGACTGACTATGGCTACACCTTC. It codes for CASSLTTDYGYTF. The variable domain in full, with the rest retrieved from reference TRBV5-5 and TRBJ1-2, is DAGVTQSPTHLIKTRGQQVTLRCSPISGHKSVSWYQQVLGQGPQFIFQYYEKEERGRGNFPDRFSARQFPNYSSELNVNALLLGDSALYLCASSLTTDYGYTFGSGTRLTVV.